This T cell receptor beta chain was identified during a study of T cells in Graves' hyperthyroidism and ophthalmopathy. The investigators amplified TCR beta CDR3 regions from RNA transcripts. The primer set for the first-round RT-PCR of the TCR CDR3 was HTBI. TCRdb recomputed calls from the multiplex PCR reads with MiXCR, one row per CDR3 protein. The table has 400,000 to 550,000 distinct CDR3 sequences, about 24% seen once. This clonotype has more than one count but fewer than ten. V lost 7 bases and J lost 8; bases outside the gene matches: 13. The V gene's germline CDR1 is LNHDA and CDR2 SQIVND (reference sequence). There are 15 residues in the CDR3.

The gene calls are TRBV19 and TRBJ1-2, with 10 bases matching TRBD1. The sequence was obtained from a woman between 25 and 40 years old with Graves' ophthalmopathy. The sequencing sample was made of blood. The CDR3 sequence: CASIAKTGGSEGYTF. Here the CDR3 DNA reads TGTGCCAGTATCGCTAAGACAGGGGGCTCCGAGGGCTACACCTTC.